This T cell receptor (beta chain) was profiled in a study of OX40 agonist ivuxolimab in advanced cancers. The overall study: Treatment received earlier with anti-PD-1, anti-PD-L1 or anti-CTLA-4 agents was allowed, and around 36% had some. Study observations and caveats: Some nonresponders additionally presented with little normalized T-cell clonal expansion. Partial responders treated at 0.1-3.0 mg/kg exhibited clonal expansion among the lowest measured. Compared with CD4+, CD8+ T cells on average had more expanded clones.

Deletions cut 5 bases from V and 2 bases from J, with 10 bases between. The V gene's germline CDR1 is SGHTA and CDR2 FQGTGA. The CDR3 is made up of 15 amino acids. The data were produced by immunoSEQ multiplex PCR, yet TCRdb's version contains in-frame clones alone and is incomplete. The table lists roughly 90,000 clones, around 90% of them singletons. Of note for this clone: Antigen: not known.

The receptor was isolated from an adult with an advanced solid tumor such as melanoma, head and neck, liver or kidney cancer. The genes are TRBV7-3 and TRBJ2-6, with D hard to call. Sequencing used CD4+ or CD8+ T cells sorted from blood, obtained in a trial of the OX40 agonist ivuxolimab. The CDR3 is CASSLQGPGANVLTF. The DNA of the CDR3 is TGTGCCAGCAGCCTCCAAGGCCCTGGGGCCAACGTCCTGACTTTC.